This T cell receptor beta chain was found in a study of blood T cell repertoires in COVID-19. As for the study in general: Sample material is recorded as cDNA or gDNA derived from T cells, B-cell-depleted T cells, or PBMCs.

The J segment lost 4 bases and the V segment lost 5 bases, leaving 10 bases of the junction unmatched. The CDR3 extends over 16 amino acids. CDR1 is MDHEN, CDR2 SYDVKM, per germline. As processed by the authors: Cell counts per sample came from amplifying reference gene primers. Sequenced by immunoSEQ multiplex PCR; TCRdb stores in-frame clones only, minus some. V and J calls and clone size are as listed in that table; D and trimming were resolved from the DNA. This table holds around 45,000 clones, 60% to 85% found once. This clonotype originated in an elderly woman with acute or convalescent COVID-19. The specimen sequenced was peripheral blood. V and J are TRBV28 and TRBJ1-3, with TRBD1 matching 8 bases. CDR3 in DNA: TGTGCCAGCAGTCCCTGGACAGGGCCCGGCGGAAACACCATATATTTT. Translation: CASSPWTGPGGNTIYF.